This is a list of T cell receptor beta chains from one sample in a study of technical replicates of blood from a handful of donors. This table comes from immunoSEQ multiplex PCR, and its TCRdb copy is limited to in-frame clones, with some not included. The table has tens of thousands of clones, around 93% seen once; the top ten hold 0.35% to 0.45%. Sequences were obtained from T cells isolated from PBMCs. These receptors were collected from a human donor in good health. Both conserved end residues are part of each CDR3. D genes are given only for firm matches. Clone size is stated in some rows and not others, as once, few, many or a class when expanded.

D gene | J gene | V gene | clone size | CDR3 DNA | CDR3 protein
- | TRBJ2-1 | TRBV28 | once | TGTGCCAGCAGGGGAGGTAGCGGCTCCTACAATGAGCAGTTCTTC | CASRGGSGSYNEQFF
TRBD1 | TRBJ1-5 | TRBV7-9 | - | TGTGCCAGCAGCCCGTCAGAGCTACTAGACAGGGGGCGAAGTCAGCCCCAGCATTTT | CASSPSELLDRGRSQPQHF
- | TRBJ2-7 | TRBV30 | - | TGTGCCTGGAGTTCTCCCGGGACACCCTTCTACGAGCAGTACTTC | CAWSSPGTPFYEQYF
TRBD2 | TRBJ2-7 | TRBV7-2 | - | TGTGCCAGCAGCTTACTAGCGGGAGACGCCTACGAGCAGTACTTC | CASSLLAGDAYEQYF
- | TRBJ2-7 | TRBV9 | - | TGTGCCAGCAGCCCAGGCGGGATTTTCTACGAGCAGTACTTC | CASSPGGIFYEQYF
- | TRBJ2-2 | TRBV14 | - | TGTGCCAGCAGCCGACTAAAGAACACCGGGGAGCTGTTTTTT | CASSRLKNTGELFF
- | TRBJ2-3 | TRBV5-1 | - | TGCGCCAGCCGGTGGGTAGCGGAGAGCACAGATACGCAGTATTTT | CASRWVAESTDTQYF
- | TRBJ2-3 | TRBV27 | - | TGTGCCAGCAGCCGGACTATCGGAGGCACAGATACGCAGTATTTT | CASSRTIGGTDTQYF
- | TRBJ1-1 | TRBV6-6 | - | TGTGCCAGCAGTAGGACAGCTGAAGCTTTCTTT | CASSRTAEAFF
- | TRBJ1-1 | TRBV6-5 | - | TGTGCCAGCAGTTACAGCGGTGAGGCTGAAGCTTTCTTT | CASSYSGEAEAFF
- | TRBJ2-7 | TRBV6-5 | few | TGTGCCAGCAGTTTGGAGACTTCCAGCTCCTACGAGCAGTACTTC | CASSLETSSSYEQYF
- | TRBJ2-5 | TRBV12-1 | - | TGTGCCAGCAGCTTTTTCTATCGGAGCCGGTCGGGTCCAGAGACCCAGTACTTC | CASSFFYRSRSGPETQYF
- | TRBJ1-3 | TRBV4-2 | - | TGTGCCAGCAGTTGGCCCCGGGAGCTCGGAAACACCATATATTTT | CASSWPRELGNTIYF
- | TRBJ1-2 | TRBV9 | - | TGTGCCAGCAGCGTAGAGCCGGAGGGCTATGGCTACACCTTC | CASSVEPEGYGYTF
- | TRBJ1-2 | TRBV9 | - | TGTGCCAGCAGCGTAGCCGGACAGAGGAGCTACACCTTC | CASSVAGQRSYTF
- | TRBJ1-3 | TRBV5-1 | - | TGCGCCAGCAGCTTGGCCGGGGGGAGCTCTGGAAACACCATATATTTT | CASSLAGGSSGNTIYF
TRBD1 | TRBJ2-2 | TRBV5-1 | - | TGCGCCAGCAGCTGGGGACAGGGTCGGACCGGGGAGCTGTTTTTT | CASSWGQGRTGELFF
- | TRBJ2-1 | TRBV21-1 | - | TGTGCCAGCAGCAAAGCTTTAGGACTAGTAAATGAGCAGTTCTTC | CASSKALGLVNEQFF
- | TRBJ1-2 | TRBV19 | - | TGTGCCAGTAGTATACGCAGGGTTTATGGCTACACCTTC | CASSIRRVYGYTF
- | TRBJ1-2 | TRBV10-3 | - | TGTGCCTCCCTAGGGCAGGGGAACTATGGCTACACCTTC | CASLGQGNYGYTF
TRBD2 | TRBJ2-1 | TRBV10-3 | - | TGTGCCATCAGTGCAGGACTAGCGGGAGTTTCCTACAATGAGCAGTTCTTC | CAISAGLAGVSYNEQFF
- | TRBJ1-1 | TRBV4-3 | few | TGCGCCAGCAGTCGCAGTGTAATGAACACTGAAGCTTTCTTT | CASSRSVMNTEAFF
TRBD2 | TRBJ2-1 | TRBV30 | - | TGTGCCTGGAGTCTAGCGGGAGGGCCCTACAATGAGCAGTTCTTC | CAWSLAGGPYNEQFF
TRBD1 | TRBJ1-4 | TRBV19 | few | TGTGCCAGTTCAACCGGGACAGGGGTATGGAATGAAAAACTGTTTTTT | CASSTGTGVWNEKLFF
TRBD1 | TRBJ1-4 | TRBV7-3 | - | TGTGCCAGCAGCTCTACAGGGGGCGCATGGACTGAAAAACTGTTTTTT | CASSSTGGAWTEKLFF
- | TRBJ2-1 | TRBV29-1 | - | TGCAGCGTTGAACCCCGAGCGACCCCGCAGTCGGAGCAGTTCTTC | CSVEPRATPQSEQFF
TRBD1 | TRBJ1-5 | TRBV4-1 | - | TGCGCCAGCAGCCAAGTACCGACAGGGGGGAATCAGCCCCAGCATTTT | CASSQVPTGGNQPQHF
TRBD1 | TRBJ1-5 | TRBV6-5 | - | TGTGCCAGCAGTTTACAGGGGCATCAGCCCCAGCATTTT | CASSLQGHQPQHF
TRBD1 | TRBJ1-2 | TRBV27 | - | TGTGCCAGCAGTCCCTGGGACAGGGACTATGGCTACACCTTC | CASSPWDRDYGYTF
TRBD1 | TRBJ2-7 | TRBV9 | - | TGTGCCAGCAGCGTAGGGGACAGCTCCTACGAGCAGTACTTC | CASSVGDSSYEQYF
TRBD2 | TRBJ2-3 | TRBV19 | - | TGTGCCAGTAGTATATATGCGGGAGGGGGCCCAGATACGCAGTATTTT | CASSIYAGGGPDTQYF
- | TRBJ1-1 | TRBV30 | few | TGTGCCTGGAGTGCCGTTGTCAGGGCGAACACTGAAGCTTTCTTT | CAWSAVVRANTEAFF
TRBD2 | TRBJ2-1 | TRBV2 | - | TGTGCCAGCAGCCTTCGACTAGCTAACAATGAGCAGTTCTTC | CASSLRLANNEQFF
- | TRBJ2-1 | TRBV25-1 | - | TGTGCCAGCACTCTCGTCGGTTACAATGAGCAGTTCTTC | CASTLVGYNEQFF
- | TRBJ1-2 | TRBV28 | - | TGTGCCAGCAGTATCCCTCAGGGTGTGCTTTATGGCTACACCTTC | CASSIPQGVLYGYTF
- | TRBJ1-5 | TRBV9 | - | TGTGCCAGCAGCGTAGGTGAAGAGCAGCCCCAGCATTTT | CASSVGEEQPQHF
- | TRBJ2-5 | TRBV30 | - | TGTGCGATCAGTATGGCTGAGACCCAGTACTTC | CAISMAETQYF
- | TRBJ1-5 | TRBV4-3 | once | TGCGCCAGCAGCCAAGATCCGGGGGTAGGTCAGCCCCAGCATTTT | CASSQDPGVGQPQHF
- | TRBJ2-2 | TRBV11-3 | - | TGTGCCAGCAGCCTAGCACACAACACCGGGGAGCTGTTTTTT | CASSLAHNTGELFF
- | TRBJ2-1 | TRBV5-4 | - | TGTGCCAGCAGCCCCGCGTCACGGGAGCAGTTCTTC | CASSPASREQFF
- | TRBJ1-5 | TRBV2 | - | TGTGCCAGCAGTTCCGACAGCCGTAATCAGCCCCAGCATTTT | CASSSDSRNQPQHF
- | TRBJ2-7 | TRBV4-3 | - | TGCGCCAGCAGCCAAGATCACAGGGACAACGAGCAGTACTTC | CASSQDHRDNEQYF
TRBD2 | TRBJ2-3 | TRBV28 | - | TGTGCCAGCAGTTTCACTAGCGGGAGCCCAGATACGCAGTATTTT | CASSFTSGSPDTQYF
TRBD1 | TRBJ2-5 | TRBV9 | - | TGTGCCACCGAGGGGGCTTGGCAAGAGACCCAGTACTTC | CATEGAWQETQYF
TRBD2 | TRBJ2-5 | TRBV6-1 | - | TGTGCCAGCACCGAGGGGCTAGCGGGAGTGGAGACCCAGTACTTC | CASTEGLAGVETQYF
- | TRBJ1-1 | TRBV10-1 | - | TGCGCCAGCACCGACAGTTTGAACACTGAAGCTTTCTTT | CASTDSLNTEAFF
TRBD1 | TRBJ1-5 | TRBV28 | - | TGTGCCAGCAGTGACGGACAGGCTACAAATCAGCCCCAGCATTTT | CASSDGQATNQPQHF
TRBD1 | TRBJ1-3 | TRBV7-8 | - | TGTGCCAGCAGCCAGCGACAGGGTATAAACACCATATATTTT | CASSQRQGINTIYF
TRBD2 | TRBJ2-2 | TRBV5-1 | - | TGCGCCAGCAGCTACAGTAGCGGGAGCGGGGTCGTCACCGGGGAGCTGTTTTTT | CASSYSSGSGVVTGELFF
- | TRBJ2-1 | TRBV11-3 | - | TGTGCCAGCAGCTCCCATGAGGGCCACAGCCTAGCTGAGCAGTTCTTC | CASSSHEGHSLAEQFF
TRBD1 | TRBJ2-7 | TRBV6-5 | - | TGTGCCAGCACCCTTGGACAGGGCTTCTCCTACGAGCAGTACTTC | CASTLGQGFSYEQYF
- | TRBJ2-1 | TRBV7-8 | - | TGTGCCAGCACTTCAGGCGTGAGCTCCTACAATGAGCAGTTCTTC | CASTSGVSSYNEQFF
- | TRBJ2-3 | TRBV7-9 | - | TGTGCCAGCAGCTTTTTTGGCTTTACAGATACGCAGTATTTT | CASSFFGFTDTQYF
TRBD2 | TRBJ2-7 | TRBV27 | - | TGTGCCAGCAGTTTATCCGGGACTAGCGGTACCTACGAGCAGTACTTC | CASSLSGTSGTYEQYF
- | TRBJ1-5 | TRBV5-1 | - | TGCGCCAGCAGCTTGGACTTAAGCAATCAGCCCCAGCATTTT | CASSLDLSNQPQHF
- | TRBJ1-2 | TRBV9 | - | TGTGCCAGCAGCGCCCAAGACGGAGCTAACTATGGCTACACCTTC | CASSAQDGANYGYTF
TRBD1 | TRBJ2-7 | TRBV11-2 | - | TGTGCCAGCAGCTTGCCGTGGACAGGACTTTCCTACGAGCAGTACTTC | CASSLPWTGLSYEQYF